This is a list of T cell receptor beta chains from one sample in a study of blood T cell repertoires in COVID-19. Method: immunoSEQ multiplex PCR; TCRdb's copy keeps in-frame clones and lacks some. The table lists some 110,000 clones, about 80% of them singletons. The sequenced sample consisted of peripheral blood. These receptor sequences come from a woman aged 55-70 years with acute or convalescent COVID-19. Both conserved end residues are part of each CDR3. A D gene is named only where the DNA matches it firmly. Size values are once, few and many counts, or a class for expanded clones, and some rows have none.

clone_size j_call d_call v_call cdr3_aa
NA TRBJ2-3 NA TRBV5-1 CASSLGGRTSTDTQYF
NA TRBJ2-3 NA TRBV28 CASSLLISSGTQYF
NA TRBJ2-3 TRBD2 TRBV6-5 CASSWEGGTDTQYF
NA TRBJ1-4 TRBD1 TRBV7-9 CASSIQTGGNEKLFF
NA TRBJ2-1 NA TRBV11-3 CASSLGGDLYNEEQFF
NA TRBJ2-3 NA TRBV5-6 CASSWGRGVTDTQYF
NA TRBJ1-1 NA TRBV5-1 CASSPSGGYTEAFF
NA TRBJ2-5 NA TRBV30 CAWSERVHETQYF
NA TRBJ1-1 NA TRBV3-1/TRBV3-2 CASNRGNGMNTEAFF
NA TRBJ1-2 TRBD1 TRBV15 CATSRDLTGNYGYTF
NA TRBJ2-1 TRBD2 TRBV29-1 CSVVASGGREQFF
NA TRBJ2-5 NA TRBV4-2 CASSQAKGGETQYF
once TRBJ2-1 TRBD2 TRBV5-1 CASSVTSGRIDEQFF
NA TRBJ1-2 TRBD1 TRBV6-5 CASKDREGSGGYTF
few TRBJ2-7 NA TRBV11-2 CASSQGVNYEQYF
NA TRBJ1-1 NA TRBV27 CASSVNRDPNTEAFF
NA TRBJ2-5 TRBD1 TRBV2 CASSGWWTGQETQYF
NA TRBJ2-1 TRBD2 TRBV7-2 CASSPRTSGVRNNEQFF
NA TRBJ1-1 NA TRBV3-1/TRBV3-2 CASSQASGRTEAFF
NA TRBJ2-3 NA TRBV19 CASTDRPDTQYF
NA TRBJ1-1 NA TRBV28 CASRISGRIKTEAFF
NA TRBJ1-5 NA TRBV30 CAWGEGGQPQHF
NA TRBJ2-2 TRBD1 TRBV2 CASKYRGDGELFF
NA TRBJ1-5 TRBD1 TRBV2 CASSFLQGANQPQHF
NA TRBJ1-2 TRBD1 TRBV7-2 CASAVRGGQGLYGYTF
NA TRBJ2-7 NA TRBV5-1 CASSLGGEYEQYF
once TRBJ2-1 NA TRBV20-1 CSALSLNEQFF
NA TRBJ2-5 TRBD1 TRBV18 CASSPPGTGGETQYF
once TRBJ1-1 NA TRBV10-3 CAISLTEEGRAEAFF
NA TRBJ2-7 NA TRBV18 CASSPPVHSYEQYF
once TRBJ1-5 TRBD1 TRBV30 CAWSTGVSNQPQHF
NA TRBJ2-3 TRBD2 TRBV7-3 CASSLGLAGASNTQYF
NA TRBJ2-2 TRBD1 TRBV18 CASSIQQGATGELFF
NA TRBJ1-1 NA TRBV5-4 CASSLGEGGPATEAFF
NA TRBJ1-1 NA TRBV4-1 CAISGGFTFF
NA TRBJ1-4 NA TRBV28 CASSLRITNEKLFF
NA TRBJ1-1 NA TRBV28 CATLTGTRHTEAFF
NA TRBJ2-1 NA TRBV2 CAYRGNYHEQFF
few TRBJ1-4 NA TRBV11-2 CARQKLFF
NA TRBJ1-1 TRBD1 TRBV7-9 CASRTPGQGTSEAFF
NA TRBJ2-1 TRBD2 TRBV9 CASSVEGSGTYNEQFF
NA TRBJ2-3 NA TRBV7-2 CASSLSSGADTQYF
NA TRBJ1-1 NA TRBV10-3 CAISDAVPNTEAFF
NA TRBJ2-2 TRBD2 TRBV13 CASRRGENTGELFF
NA TRBJ2-7 NA TRBV10-3 CAISAAGNGPYEQYF
few TRBJ1-1 NA TRBV28 CASILGGGMNTEAFF